This T cell receptor beta chain was documented in a study of regulatory T cells in long-lasting Graves disease. As for the study in general: Antithyroid drugs had been given to newly diagnosed Graves' patients for under 3 months.

V lost 5 bases to trimming and J lost 0 bases, with 10 bases between them. The CDR3 is 14 residues long. Germline V CDR1 and CDR2: LNHDA, SQIVND (reference sequence). CDR3 regions were amplified by Arm-PCR using iRepertoire HTBI primers to build TCR beta libraries. TCRdb reprocessed the multiplex PCR reads via MiXCR and lists one record per CDR3 protein. The repertoire holds about half a million distinct CDR3 sequences, around 12% seen once, with around 10% in the top ten. Only a few counts were recorded for this clonotype. Time point reported: newly diagnosed GD, antithyroid drugs for less than 3 months. Isolated PBMC RNA provided the starting material for the TCR library. The same data also went into a second study, on T cells in Graves' hyperthyroidism and ophthalmopathy. That paper adds: HTBI primers were used for first-round RT-PCR of the TCR CDR3.

The sequenced sample was peripheral blood mononuclear cells (PBMCs), obtained at new diagnosis, from a patient treated with antithyroid drugs. This receptor was taken from a woman in her twenties or thirties with Graves disease. This sequence joins TRBV19 and TRBJ1-1; no definite D call. DNA of the CDR3: TGTGCCAGTAGTTTTACAGCGATGAACACTGAAGCTTTCTTT. The encoded protein is CASSFTAMNTEAFF.